These T cell receptor beta chains were read from a single sample in a study of cytomegalovirus exposure and HLA in healthy donors. TCRdb's copy holds only in-frame clones and misses some; the assay was immunoSEQ multiplex PCR. The sample has roughly 150,000 clones; over 80% are singletons. The sequencing input was PBMCs. These receptors were taken from a boy between 2 and 15 years old in good health and CMV-seronegative. The CDR3 runs from the conserved cysteine through the conserved F or W. A D gene is named only where the DNA matches it firmly. Expanded clones are given a class, and other clones once, few, many or no size at all.

j_call: TRBJ1-4
v_call: TRBV5-6
clone_size: .
d_call: .
cdr3_aa: CVSSPTSGEKLFF
cdr3_nt: TGTGTCAGCAGCCCGACATCGGGGGAAAAACTGTTTTTT

j_call: TRBJ2-5
v_call: TRBV30
clone_size: few
d_call: .
cdr3_aa: CAWSVVRETQYF
cdr3_nt: TGTGCCTGGAGTGTAGTGCGAGAGACCCAGTACTTC

j_call: TRBJ2-5
v_call: TRBV19
clone_size: .
d_call: .
cdr3_aa: CASSTPGAILQETQYF
cdr3_nt: TGTGCCAGCTCCACGCCAGGGGCCATCCTCCAAGAGACCCAGTACTTC

j_call: TRBJ1-1
v_call: TRBV29-1
clone_size: .
d_call: TRBD1
cdr3_aa: CSVEEGQGVTEAFF
cdr3_nt: TGCAGCGTTGAAGAGGGACAGGGGGTAACTGAAGCTTTCTTT

j_call: TRBJ1-3
v_call: TRBV5-6
clone_size: .
d_call: .
cdr3_aa: CASSLVNPRAAGNTIYF
cdr3_nt: TGTGCCAGCAGCTTGGTCAACCCCAGGGCGGCTGGAAACACCATATATTTT

j_call: TRBJ2-5
v_call: TRBV5-1
clone_size: few
d_call: .
cdr3_aa: CASSLSGETQYF
cdr3_nt: TGCGCCAGCAGCTTATCCGGGGAGACCCAGTACTTC

j_call: TRBJ2-3
v_call: TRBV19
clone_size: .
d_call: TRBD2
cdr3_aa: CASRAGPSGHTQYF
cdr3_nt: TGTGCCAGTAGAGCGGGGCCGTCTGGACATACGCAGTATTTT

j_call: TRBJ2-2
v_call: TRBV15
clone_size: .
d_call: .
cdr3_aa: CATSGENTGELFF
cdr3_nt: TGTGCCACCTCGGGGGAAAACACCGGGGAGCTGTTTTTT

j_call: TRBJ2-3
v_call: TRBV14
clone_size: .
d_call: .
cdr3_aa: CASSLPEYRGGGDTQYF
cdr3_nt: TGTGCCAGCAGCCTTCCAGAGTATAGGGGAGGTGGGGATACGCAGTATTTT

j_call: TRBJ1-5
v_call: TRBV2
clone_size: .
d_call: TRBD1
cdr3_aa: CASSGTGTQPQHF
cdr3_nt: TGTGCCAGCAGTGGGACAGGGACTCAGCCCCAGCATTTT

j_call: TRBJ1-5
v_call: TRBV28
clone_size: .
d_call: TRBD1
cdr3_aa: CASRGRGDQPQHF
cdr3_nt: TGTGCCAGCAGGGGCAGGGGGGATCAGCCCCAGCATTTT

j_call: TRBJ2-7
v_call: TRBV4-2
clone_size: .
d_call: .
cdr3_aa: CASSQDLDYFYEQYF
cdr3_nt: TGTGCCAGCAGCCAAGATTTGGACTACTTCTACGAGCAGTACTTC

j_call: TRBJ2-7
v_call: TRBV4-3
clone_size: .
d_call: TRBD2
cdr3_aa: CASKREGYEQYF
cdr3_nt: TGCGCCAGCAAGCGGGAGGGCTACGAGCAGTACTTC

j_call: TRBJ2-2
v_call: TRBV7-8
clone_size: .
d_call: TRBD2
cdr3_aa: CASSLEAGGTGFRELFF
cdr3_nt: TGTGCCAGCAGCTTAGAAGCGGGAGGGACGGGTTTCAGGGAGCTGTTTTTT

j_call: TRBJ2-7
v_call: TRBV7-8
clone_size: .
d_call: TRBD2
cdr3_aa: CASSLAPAGGSALEQYF
cdr3_nt: TGTGCCAGCAGCTTAGCGCCAGCGGGGGGCTCCGCGTTGGAGCAGTACTTC

j_call: TRBJ2-3
v_call: TRBV9
clone_size: .
d_call: .
cdr3_aa: CASSVGGYNTDTQYF
cdr3_nt: TGTGCCAGCAGCGTAGGAGGGTACAACACAGATACGCAGTATTTT

j_call: TRBJ2-3
v_call: TRBV18
clone_size: once
d_call: .
cdr3_aa: CASSPDISSTDTQYF
cdr3_nt: TGTGCCAGCTCACCAGACATTTCTAGCACAGATACGCAGTATTTT

j_call: TRBJ1-1
v_call: TRBV12-5
clone_size: once
d_call: .
cdr3_aa: CASGSGGNTEAFF
cdr3_nt: TGTGCTAGTGGTTCAGGAGGGAACACTGAAGCTTTCTTT

j_call: TRBJ1-1
v_call: TRBV5-6
clone_size: .
d_call: .
cdr3_aa: CASSLDGGMNTEAFF
cdr3_nt: TGTGCCAGCAGCTTAGACGGGGGAATGAACACTGAAGCTTTCTTT

j_call: TRBJ2-4
v_call: TRBV6-5
clone_size: .
d_call: TRBD1
cdr3_aa: CASSADRGLKNIQYF
cdr3_nt: TGTGCCAGCAGTGCGGACAGGGGGCTCAAGAACATTCAGTACTTC

j_call: TRBJ1-2
v_call: TRBV30
clone_size: .
d_call: TRBD1
cdr3_aa: CAWKIGTGGDFYGYTF
cdr3_nt: TGTGCCTGGAAAATAGGGACAGGGGGAGACTTCTATGGCTACACCTTC

j_call: TRBJ1-1
v_call: TRBV4-1
clone_size: .
d_call: .
cdr3_aa: CASSQPSRSGTEAFF
cdr3_nt: TGCGCCAGCAGCCAACCGAGCAGGAGCGGGACTGAAGCTTTCTTT

j_call: TRBJ2-7
v_call: TRBV10-3
clone_size: .
d_call: .
cdr3_aa: CAISDSSYSYEQYF
cdr3_nt: TGTGCCATCAGTGATTCTAGCTACTCTTACGAGCAGTACTTC

j_call: TRBJ1-1
v_call: TRBV5-1
clone_size: .
d_call: .
cdr3_aa: CASSLTGDLNTEAFF
cdr3_nt: TGCGCCAGCAGCTTGACCGGGGACTTGAACACTGAAGCTTTCTTT

j_call: TRBJ2-1
v_call: TRBV7-9
clone_size: .
d_call: TRBD2
cdr3_aa: CASSPMGGPRGSEQFF
cdr3_nt: TGTGCCAGCAGCCCCATGGGAGGGCCGCGGGGAAGTGAGCAGTTCTTC

j_call: TRBJ1-1
v_call: TRBV27
clone_size: few
d_call: TRBD1
cdr3_aa: CASSTGGTEAFF
cdr3_nt: TGTGCCAGCAGCACAGGGGGGACTGAAGCTTTCTTT

j_call: TRBJ2-1
v_call: TRBV9
clone_size: .
d_call: TRBD2
cdr3_aa: CASSVGGGGAYEQFF
cdr3_nt: TGTGCCAGCAGCGTAGGAGGCGGGGGGGCTTATGAGCAGTTCTTC

j_call: TRBJ2-7
v_call: TRBV7-2
clone_size: .
d_call: TRBD1
cdr3_aa: CASSLVFMAGGKYEQYF
cdr3_nt: TGTGCCAGCAGCTTAGTGTTTATGGCAGGGGGCAAATACGAGCAGTACTTC

j_call: TRBJ1-1
v_call: TRBV6-1
clone_size: .
d_call: .
cdr3_aa: CASSENMGGTEAFF
cdr3_nt: TGTGCCAGCAGTGAAAATATGGGGGGCACTGAAGCTTTCTTT

j_call: TRBJ2-7
v_call: TRBV10-2
clone_size: .
d_call: TRBD2
cdr3_aa: CASSPGTSGAYEQYF
cdr3_nt: TGCGCCAGCAGCCCAGGGACTAGCGGCGCCTACGAGCAGTACTTC

j_call: TRBJ1-1
v_call: TRBV19
clone_size: .
d_call: .
cdr3_aa: CASSTLPPGGRGTGAFF
cdr3_nt: TGTGCCAGTAGTACGCTTCCCCCGGGCGGACGGGGAACGGGAGCTTTCTTT

j_call: TRBJ1-5
v_call: TRBV5-5
clone_size: once
d_call: TRBD1
cdr3_aa: CASSLRDRGMSNQPQHF
cdr3_nt: TGTGCCAGCAGCTTGAGAGACAGGGGAATGAGCAATCAGCCCCAGCATTTT

j_call: TRBJ2-2
v_call: TRBV5-6
clone_size: .
d_call: TRBD1
cdr3_aa: CASSHDRDRTGELFF
cdr3_nt: TGTGCCAGCAGCCATGACAGGGATCGGACCGGGGAGCTGTTTTTT